These T cell receptor beta chains were read from a single sample in a study of blood T cell repertoires in COVID-19. The assay was immunoSEQ multiplex PCR, and TCRdb's table has in-frame clones only and misses some. The profile shows 310,000 or so clones, roughly 90% of them singletons. Specimen: peripheral blood. The receptors shown here come from a woman in her 50s with active or convalescent COVID-19. Both conserved end residues are part of each CDR3. D genes are given only for firm matches. Clone sizes are given selectively: once, few, many, or a class where the clone is expanded.

D gene	V gene	clone size	J gene	CDR3 DNA	CDR3 protein
TRBD2	TRBV27	.	TRBJ2-7	TGTGCCAGCAGTTTAGGAGCGGGGAGGAGGGCGGGCGAGCAGTACTTC	CASSLGAGRRAGEQYF
TRBD1	TRBV6-2/TRBV6-3	.	TRBJ1-2	TGTGCCAGCAGTTACTCGGACAGGGCTAACTATGGCTACACCTTC	CASSYSDRANYGYTF
.	TRBV5-1	.	TRBJ1-2	TGCGCCAGCAGCTTCGACATGAACTATGGCTACACCTTC	CASSFDMNYGYTF
.	TRBV25-1	.	TRBJ1-2	TGTGCCAGCAGTGAATGGGCAGGGAAGGGCTATGGCTACACCTTC	CASSEWAGKGYGYTF
TRBD2	TRBV13	once	TRBJ2-5	TGTGCCAGCAGCTTAGTCGGGAGGGCGTGGGAGACCCAGTACTTC	CASSLVGRAWETQYF
.	TRBV12-5	.	TRBJ2-2	TGTGCTAGTGGTTGGGGCGGCGGGGAGCTGTTTTTT	CASGWGGGELFF
.	TRBV6-6	.	TRBJ1-4	TGTGCCAGTATCTCCGGGGGGTTGGAAAAACTGTTTTTT	CASISGGLEKLFF
.	TRBV19	.	TRBJ2-7	TGTGCCAGTAGTGGGCCAGGGGTGCAACACGAGCAGTACTTC	CASSGPGVQHEQYF
TRBD1	TRBV28	.	TRBJ1-2	TGTGCCAGCAGGACAGGGGGGGTTCTGGGCTACACCTTC	CASRTGGVLGYTF
TRBD1	TRBV27	.	TRBJ1-5	TGTGCCAGCAGTTCGGGGACAGGGGGCAATCAGCCCCAGCATTTT	CASSSGTGGNQPQHF